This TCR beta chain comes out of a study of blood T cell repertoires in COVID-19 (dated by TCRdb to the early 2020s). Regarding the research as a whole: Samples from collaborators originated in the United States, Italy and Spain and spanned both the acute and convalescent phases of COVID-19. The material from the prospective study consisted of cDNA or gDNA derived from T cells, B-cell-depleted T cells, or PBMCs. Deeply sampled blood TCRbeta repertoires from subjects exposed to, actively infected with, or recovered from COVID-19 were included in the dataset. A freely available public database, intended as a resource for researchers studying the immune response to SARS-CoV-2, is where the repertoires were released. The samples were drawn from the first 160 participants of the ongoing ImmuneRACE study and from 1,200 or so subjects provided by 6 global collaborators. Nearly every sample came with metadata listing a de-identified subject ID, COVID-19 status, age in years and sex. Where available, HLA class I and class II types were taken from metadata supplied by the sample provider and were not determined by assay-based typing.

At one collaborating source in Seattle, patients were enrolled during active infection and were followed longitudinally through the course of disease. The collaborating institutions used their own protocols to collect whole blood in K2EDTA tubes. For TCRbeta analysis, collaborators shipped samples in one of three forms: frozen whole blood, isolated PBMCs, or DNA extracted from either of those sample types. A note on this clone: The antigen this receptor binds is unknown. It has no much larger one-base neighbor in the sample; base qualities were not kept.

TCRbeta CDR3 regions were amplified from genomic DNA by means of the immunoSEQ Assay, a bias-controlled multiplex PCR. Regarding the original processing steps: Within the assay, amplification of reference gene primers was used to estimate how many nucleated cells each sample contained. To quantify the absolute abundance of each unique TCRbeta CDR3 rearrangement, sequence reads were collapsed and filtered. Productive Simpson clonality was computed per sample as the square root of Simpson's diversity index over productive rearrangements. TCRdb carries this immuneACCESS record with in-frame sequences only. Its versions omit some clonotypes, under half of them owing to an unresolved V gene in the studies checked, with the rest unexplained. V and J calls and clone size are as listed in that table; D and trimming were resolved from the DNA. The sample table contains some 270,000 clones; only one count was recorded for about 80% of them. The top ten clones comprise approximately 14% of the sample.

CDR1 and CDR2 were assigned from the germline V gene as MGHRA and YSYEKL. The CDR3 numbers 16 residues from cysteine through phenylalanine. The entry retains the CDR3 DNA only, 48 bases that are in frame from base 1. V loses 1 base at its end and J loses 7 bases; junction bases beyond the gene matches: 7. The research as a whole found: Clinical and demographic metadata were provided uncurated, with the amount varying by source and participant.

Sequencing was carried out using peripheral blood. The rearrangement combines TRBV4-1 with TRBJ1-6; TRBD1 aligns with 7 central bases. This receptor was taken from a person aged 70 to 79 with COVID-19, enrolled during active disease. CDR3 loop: CASSQAHSGGNSPLHF. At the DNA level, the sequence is TGCGCCAGCAGCCAAGCCCACTCAGGGGGAAATTCACCCCTCCACTTT.